These 25 T cell receptor beta chains originate from one sample sequenced in a study of blood T cells in healthy people across ages. With a J-beta primer mix and a sample-barcoded 5' primer, a second PCR ran about 7 to 12 cycles. MiXCR, applied by TCRdb to the 5' RACE reads, yields one record per CDR3 protein. Of roughly 640,000 distinct CDR3 sequences listed, roughly 31% were seen once; the top ten hold about a sixth. Source material: blood. These receptors were collected from an elderly woman in good health.

This clonotype was observed a handful of times. This chain uses TRBV12-3 or TRBV12-4 with TRBJ2-3, with D possibly called TRBD1 or TRBD2 (5 bases each). The CDR3 loop spans 14 amino acids. V gave up 6 bases and J gave up 4 bases, with 14 bases separating them. CDR3 loop: CASSPTVGADTQYF. The DNA for the CDR3 is TGTGCCAGCAGCCCGACGGTGGGGGCAGATACGCAGTATTTT.

For this clonotype: Since a much larger clone is just one base distant, this may be a read error. CDR3 in amino acids: CASSQVTGSSDQPQHF. In DNA, the CDR3 is TGTGCCAGCAGCCAAGTGACAGGGAGTAGCGATCAGCCCCAGCATTTT. The chain combines TRBV4-2 with TRBJ1-5; 7 nucleotides align to TRBD1. This CDR3 spans 16 amino acids. Germline CDR1 and CDR2: LGHNA and YNFKEQ.

V usage is TRBV24-1 and J usage is TRBJ2-1, with 7 bases fitting TRBD2. Trimming cost V 5 bases and J 5 bases; bases outside gene matches: 8. The CDR3 consists of 15 residues. CDR1 is KGHDR and CDR2 is SFDVKD in the germline V gene. The CDR3 is CATSGTRQTNNEQFF. The CDR3 nucleotides are TGTGCCACCAGTGGGACTAGACAAACTAACAATGAGCAGTTCTTC.

This clonotype was recorded a few times. One junction end disagrees with the germline gene, perhaps due to a read error. The DNA of the CDR3 is TGCAGTGCCTCCCGGGGTTCCCATGAGCGGTTCTTC. Protein sequence: CSASRGSHERFF. The V call is TRBV20-1, the J call TRBJ2-1; possibly TRBD2 for D (5 bases). Germline values: CDR1 DFQATT, CDR2 SNEGSKA (reference sequence). The CDR3 extends over 12 amino acids.

The V and J genes are TRBV5-1 and TRBJ1-2; TRBD1 aligns across 8 bases. V trimming: 0 bases; J trimming: 4 bases; junction bases outside the gene matches: 5. The germline gives CDR1 SGHRS, CDR2 YFSETQ. This CDR3 region has 15 residues. The CDR3 nucleotides are TGCGCCAGCAGCTTGGCAGGACAGGGAACCTATGGCTACACCTTC. This translates into CASSLAGQGTYGYTF. Full variable domain (missing parts from reference TRBV5-1 and TRBJ1-2): KAGVTQTPRYLIKTRGQQVTLSCSPISGHRSVSWYQQTPGQGLQFLFEYFSETQRNKGNFPGRFSGRQFSNSRSEMNVSTLELGDSALYLCASSLAGQGTYGYTFGSGTRLTVV.

Comments on this clonotype: A junction boundary mismatches the germline segment, possibly from a read error. The DNA for the CDR3 is TGTGCCAGCGGCCAATATGTGGGGCCAGATACGCAGTATTTT. Residues: CASGQYVGPDTQYF. This chain uses TRBV3-1 with TRBJ2-3; a weak D match, TRBD1 (5 bases). The CDR3 runs 14 residues. CDR1 and CDR2 from the germline V gene are LGHDT and YNNKEL (reference sequence).

This chain joins TRBV20-1 and TRBJ2-1, with 10 bases aligning to TRBD2. Germline lookup yields CDR1 DFQATT and CDR2 SNEGSKA (reference sequence). The CDR3 length is 16 residues. V trimming: 3 bases; J trimming: 3 bases; junction bases outside the gene matches: 8. The CDR3 nucleotides are TGCAGTGCTAGCCTTTTAAGCGGGGGGGACTACAATGAGCAGTTCTTC. It encodes CSASLLSGGDYNEQFF.

The gene calls are TRBV7-3 and TRBJ1-6, with D unclear. The V end lost 3 bases, the J end lost 10 bases, and 10 bases lay between the germline ends. The CDR3 has 13 residues. Germline CDR1 and CDR2: SGHTA and FQGTGA. The CDR3: CASSFGPHSPLHF. The CDR3 coding sequence is TGTGCCAGCAGCTTTGGTCCTCACTCACCCCTCCACTTT.

The V gene is TRBV7-8, the J gene TRBJ2-3, with 11 bases aligning to TRBD2. J gave up 4 bases and V 5 bases, and 8 bases lay outside the gene matches. Germline V gene data show CDR1 as SGHVS and CDR2 as FQNEAQ. The CDR3 loop spans 16 amino acids. The CDR3 nucleotides are TGTGCCAGCAGCACCTTAGCGGGGGGGCCGCCAGATACGCAGTATTTT. Encoded protein: CASSTLAGGPPDTQYF.

Ten or more counts support this clonotype. As DNA, the CDR3 is TGTGCCAGCAGCTCACAAAAGACAACTAATGAAAAACTGTTTTTT. Translation gives CASSSQKTTNEKLFF. The chain couples TRBV7-2 to TRBJ1-4; no firm D call. V lost 4 bases to trimming and J lost 0 bases, with 9 bases between them. The CDR3 has 15 residues. Germline V gene data show CDR1 as SGHTA and CDR2 as FQGNSA.

This clonotype was seen more than once but under ten times. The rearrangement links TRBV30 to TRBJ1-2; D not certain. This CDR3 has 13 amino acids. The V gene lost 2 bases and the J gene lost 5 bases, with 12 bases spanning the gap. Looked up from germline, CDR1 is GTSNPN and CDR2 is SVGIG (reference sequence). CDR3: CAWSTQSGYGYTF. The CDR3 DNA sequence: TGTGCCTGGAGTACTCAAAGCGGGTATGGCTACACCTTC.

This clonotype has a count of ten or more. This chain uses TRBV6-5 with TRBJ2-3; 7 bases fit TRBD1. After removal of 5 bases from V and 4 bases from J, the junction contained 12 bases not matched to a gene. The V gene's germline CDR1 is MNHEY and CDR2 SVGAGI. The CDR3 totals 16 residues. In DNA, the CDR3 is TGTGCCAGCAGTCGGGCCGGGACAGATAAGGCAGATACGCAGTATTTT. It translates to CASSRAGTDKADTQYF.

This chain connects TRBV7-9 to TRBJ2-7; 7 nucleotides agree with TRBD2. V was pared by 7 bases and J by 0 bases, with 9 bases of the junction left unmatched. CDR3 length: 15 amino acids. Germline V gene lookup returns CDR1 SEHNR and CDR2 FQNEAQ (reference sequence). CDR3 sequence (DNA): TGTGCCAGCACCGGACTAGTTAGAAGCTCCTACGAGCAGTACTTC. This encodes CASTGLVRSSYEQYF.

A note on this clonotype: A clone one base away is much larger, so this may be a read error. V is TRBV4-2 and J is TRBJ1-4; 9 nucleotides align to TRBD1. Looked up from germline, CDR1 is LGHNA and CDR2 is YNFKEQ. V shed 0 bases and J 7 bases; nucleotides not matched to a gene: 3. The CDR3 runs to 15 residues. CDR3 protein: CASSQEGQGTEKLFF. Here the CDR3 DNA reads TGTGCCAGCAGCCAAGAAGGACAGGGGACTGAAAAACTGTTTTTT.

This clonotype has just a few counts. The chain carries TRBV5-1 and TRBJ2-5; no reliable D call. The V end was cut by 4 bases, the J end by 11 bases, with 15 bases between. Germline CDR1 and CDR2: SGHRS and YFSETQ. This CDR3 spans 12 amino acids. The CDR3 region is CASSQDVNEQYF. CDR3 nucleotide sequence: TGCGCCAGCAGCCAGGACGTCAATGAGCAGTACTTC.

Only a few counts were recorded for this clonotype. J is TRBJ2-5 and V is TRBV6-5, with 11 bases identical to TRBD2. Trimming cost V 5 bases and J 4 bases; bases outside gene matches: 9. Per germline, CDR1 MNHEY and CDR2 SVGAGI. CDR3 length: 16 amino acids. CDR3 sequence: CASSTPQTSGAETQYF. The CDR3 DNA reads as TGTGCCAGCAGTACCCCTCAGACTAGCGGGGCAGAGACCCAGTACTTC.

For this clonotype: Since a much larger clone is just one base distant, this may be a read error. The CDR3 DNA sequence: TGTGCCAGCAGTTACCAGGGGTTGAACACTGGAGCTTTCTTT. The encoded protein is CASSYQGLNTGAFF. The V and J genes are TRBV6-2 or TRBV6-3 and TRBJ1-1, with D possibly matching TRBD1 (6 bases). The CDR3 consists of 14 residues. The germline gives CDR1 MNHEY, CDR2 SVGEGT.

The table lists this clonotype with many counts. V is TRBV10-3 and J is TRBJ1-6; D gene uncertain. V was clipped by 4 bases and J by 10 bases, with 11 bases between them. CDR3 length: 13 residues. Per germline, CDR1 ENHRY and CDR2 SYGVKD. In DNA, the CDR3 is TGTGCCATCAGTGGGTCGGCAGAATCACCCCTCCACTTT. Its protein product is CAISGSAESPLHF.

In this sample, this clonotype turned up many times. This chain links TRBV4-1 with TRBJ2-3, with D perhaps matching TRBD1 or TRBD2 (7 bases each). V lost 0 bases and J lost 1, with 17 bases in between. The germline CDR1 and CDR2 sequences are MGHRA and YSYEKL. The CDR3 extends over 18 amino acids. The DNA for the CDR3 is TGCGCCAGCAGCCAAGATCAGGGGGGGACCCTCGGCACAGATACGCAGTATTTT. Protein sequence: CASSQDQGGTLGTDTQYF.

The table lists this clonotype with a few counts. This could be a read error, since a much larger clone is one nucleotide away. CDR3 sequence reads: CASSRPPYNEQYF. DNA for the CDR3: TGTGCCAGCAGCCGCCCGCCCTACAATGAGCAGTACTTC. The chain carries TRBV4-2 and TRBJ2-1, with D uncertain. Judging by the DNA end, TRBJ2-7 fits better; the J call may be wrong. Germline-derived CDR1 and CDR2 are LGHNA and YNFKEQ. The CDR3 has 13 amino acids.

The rearrangement uses TRBV29-1 and TRBJ1-4; D possibly corresponds to TRBD1 (5 bases). Trimming took 5 bases from V and 4 from J, leaving 23 bases between them. Germline loops: CDR1 SQVTM, CDR2 ANQGSEA. This CDR3 is 17 amino acids long. The CDR3 nucleotides are TGCAGCGTTCGTCAGGGCAGGGTCGTTAGGGGTAATGAAAAACTGTTTTTT. This translates into CSVRQGRVVRGNEKLFF. The full variable domain, with the rest looked up from reference TRBV29-1 and TRBJ1-4, is SAVISQKPSRDICQRGTSLTIQCQVDSQVTMMFWYRQQPGQSLTLIATANQGSEATYESGFVIDKFPISRPNLTFSTLTVSNMSPEDSSIYLCSVRQGRVVRGNEKLFFGSGTQLSVL.

Ten or more counts support this clonotype. One end of the junction fails to match germline, which may point to a read error. The chain carries TRBV5-1 and TRBJ2-1, with D perhaps TRBD1 or TRBD2 (6 bases each). This CDR3 has 15 amino acids. Germline CDR1 is SGHRS and CDR2 is YFSETQ. CDR3 sequence: CASSLAGHNTDEQFF. For the CDR3, the DNA is TGCGCCAGCAGTTTGGCGGGACATAACACGGATGAGCAGTTCTTC.

This clonotype was recorded many times. The chain is built from TRBV12-3 or TRBV12-4 and TRBJ2-7; D assignment may be TRBD1 or TRBD2 (6 bases each). The CDR3 contains 14 residues. Between the trimmed V and J ends, which lost 3 bases and 5 bases, there was a span of 14 bases. The CDR3 nucleotides are TGTGCCAGCAGTTTCCAGAGGGGGGTCCACGAGCAGTACTTC. The encoded protein is CASSFQRGVHEQYF.

This clonotype turned up a few times. This may come from a read error, since a much larger clone is one base off. The rearrangement joins TRBV7-2 to TRBJ2-5, with D hard to call. CDR3 length: 12 amino acids. Germline CDR1 is SGHTA and CDR2 is FQGNSA. V was pared by 3 bases and J by 5 bases, with 7 bases between. The CDR3 sequence is CASSFTRETQYF. CDR3 nucleotide sequence: TGTGCCAGCAGCTTCACCAGGGAGACCCAGTACTTC. The complete variable domain, with remaining parts taken from reference TRBV7-2 and TRBJ2-5, reads GAGVSQSPSNKVTEKGKDVELRCDPISGHTALYWYRQSLGQGLEFLIYFQGNSAPDKSGLPSDRFSAERTGGSVSTLTIQRTQQEDSAVYLCASSFTRETQYFGPGTRLLVL.

CDR3 nucleotides: TGTGCCAGCAGCCCTCAGGGACTTTACACAGATACGCAGTATTTT. It codes for CASSPQGLYTDTQYF. J is TRBJ2-3 and V is TRBV7-8; maybe TRBD2 (6 bases). The CDR3 loop spans 15 amino acids. In germline, CDR1 is SGHVS, CDR2 FQNEAQ. Trimming cost V 5 bases and J 2 bases, with 14 bases left between them.